This TCR beta chain emerged from a study of T cells after yellow fever vaccination. Across the whole study: Preparation of the low-cell-number fractions used SMART-Seq v4 Ultra Low Input. Study findings and constraints: Bulk-population clonotypes that are abundant could appear as contaminants in FACS-sorted repertoires. Weaker, the secondary response had a peak occurring faster, on day 5 versus 15.

The table lists this clonotype with a few counts. Antigen unknown. V was cut by 0 bases and J by 6 bases, with 13 bases left in between. CDR1 and CDR2 (germline): LGHDT, YNNKEL (reference sequence). This CDR3 is built from 15 residues. Template-switching 5'RACE yielded the TCR cDNA; a universal primer site and UMIs were added in the process. Each CDR3 protein is one row after TCRdb ran MiXCR on the 5' RACE reads. The sample records about 580,000 distinct CDR3 sequences, roughly a sixth being singletons. The sequencing used PBMCs, collected 5 to 6 days after the first yellow fever vaccination. The clonotype originates from a young man who received the YFV17D yellow fever vaccine. This sequence joins TRBV3-1 and TRBJ2-3; D perhaps matches TRBD1 (6 bases). CDR3 nucleotide sequence: TGTGCCAGCAGCCAAGATGGAAGGGGGTTGGATACGCAGTATTTT. This codes for CASSQDGRGLDTQYF.